This TCR beta chain was retrieved from a study of cytomegalovirus exposure and HLA in healthy donors (dated by TCRdb to the late 2010s). Regarding the study in general: In an earlier analysis of around 540 of the donors, roughly 300 Gb of sequence data and 120 million or so unique TCR beta sequences from about 179 million T cells were reported. Using immunosequencing, the study profiled T cell repertoires from 640 or so subjects and related those repertoires to cytomegalovirus serostatus. Typing coverage differed by locus: A, B, C, DRB1 and DQB1 were typed in about 629-640 donors, DQA1 in roughly 500, DPA1 in approximately 600, and DPB1 in 400 to 490. In a later genetic analysis, genome-wide SNP genotypes for about 55% of the roughly 700 donors were used, and that subset was treated as a discovery cohort. Both class I and class II loci were covered by HLA typing, at four-digit resolution. To predict cytomegalovirus infection status, the study brought together high-throughput TCR immunosequencing, statistical association of individual TCRs with disease status, and machine learning. Among some 410 genotyped donors of the cohort, an average of around 240,000 unique TCR beta nucleotide sequences were sequenced per donor, roughly a sixth of them non-productive. Among the roughly 400 genotyped donors, about 85% belonged to the genetic ancestry cluster associated with self-reported Caucasian donors. An earlier analysis of fewer than 700 of the donors applied high-throughput TCR beta sequencing to assess whether each TCR beta V gene segment acted as functional or pseudogenic. A later analysis re-analyzed previously published TCR beta repertoires from several hundred donors and added high-resolution HLA genotyping to study TCR occurrence patterns. Every discovery cohort repertoire had been produced on one sequencing platform. Along with the roughly 670-subject first cohort, a separate validation cohort of 120 different subjects was used. Because of strong linkage in the cohort, roughly five DR-DQ haplotypes were treated as single units for association and clustering. Rather than drawing on any new phenotypic data, the later analysis identified candidate immune exposures from TCR beta sequences and the way those sequences occurred across donors. Around 320 gigabases of sequencing data and approximately 84 million unique TCR sequences were included in an early release covering about 620 HLA-typed donors. The study was designed to test whether signatures of past pathogen exposure could be identified by cataloging public T cell receptors. Alongside the repertoire data, information on donor age, sex, ethnicity and CMV serostatus was compiled. General findings and caveats noted by the study authors: A further reported finding was that TCR beta sequences accurately predicted the HLA-A and HLA-B alleles for most subjects in the first cohort. In a later genetic analysis, a missense DCLRE1C variant was associated with V-gene and J-gene trimming of TCR beta chains, and the association was replicated in an independent cohort. Cytomegalovirus status was reported to be diagnosed by the classifier with high specificity and sensitivity in both the original and validation cohorts. Because some donors lacked HLA typing at each locus, the association tests relied only on the typed subset. The sequencing pipeline was judged likely to have produced a cluster of highly shared sequence variants as a technical artifact. Correlated functional status among segregating V segments might be attributable to linkage disequilibrium, but an unknown experimental factor could not be ruled out. While some public TCRs were present in many individuals, most TCR sequences turned up only very rarely across donors. The only immune exposure information available for the cohort was CMV serostatus. According to a later analysis, TCR association rates differed among HLA loci, with DRB1 alleles showing the most associated TCRs and HLA-C alleles showing the fewest. In an earlier analysis of under 600 of the donors, most TCR beta V segments were observed in productive rearrangements about 90% or about 30% of the time, broadly matching IMGT annotations. In vitro tests confirmed that a few of the cytomegalovirus-associated TCR beta chains recognize cytomegalovirus antigens. When HLA alleles, especially DR and DQ, strongly co-occurred, attributing TCR associations to individual alleles was difficult. In a later analysis, HLA-associated TCR beta chains were found to be more clonally expanded and to have lower generation probabilities than equally common non-associated chains. Compared with the approximately 720-donor mean, donors in an Asian-associated ancestry cluster had fewer N-insertions in productive TCRs, according to a later genetic analysis. The earlier analysis of approximately 540 of the donors excluded around 17 rarely observed V segments, including chromosome 9 orphons, because counts were too low. A later analysis found that most CMV-associated TCR beta chains appeared HLA-restricted, with HLA associations seemingly driven largely by CMV exposure. A total of roughly 160 TCR beta chains were listed by the study as associated with cytomegalovirus. Several of the top co-occurrence clusters appeared to be linked to parvovirus B19, influenza, CMV and Epstein-Barr virus, according to a later analysis. Roughly uniform sequencing depth across donors was assumed in presence/absence analyses, although this assumption may not hold. This cohort had only TCR beta chains sequenced, and the lack of alpha or paired-chain data limited which features could be detected. In a later analysis, some 18,000 TCR beta sequences were associated with specific HLA alleles at a false discovery rate of 0.05. The authors suggested that the approach could potentially be extended to other disease states and immunological phenotypes. Some IMGT-functional V segments, including TRBV6-2 and TRBV6-3, could not be distinguished by the 87-base-pair reads and were therefore excluded.

Taken from the germline V gene, the CDR1 and CDR2 loops are MGHRA and YSYEKL. There are 12 amino acids in the CDR3, from cysteine to phenylalanine inclusive. The entry retains the CDR3 DNA only, 36 bases that are in frame from base 1. V gives up 5 bases and J gives up 2 bases, and the segment between their germline ends measures 6 bases. The receptor library was made with the immunoSEQ multiplex PCR assay. The multiplex PCR relied on a mix of 60 forward primers for TCR Vbeta segments and 13 reverse primers for TCR Jbeta segments. The CDR3 region of rearranged TCR beta genes was amplified from genomic DNA by a multiplex PCR assay. The Illumina HiSeq System was used to sequence the amplified TCR beta libraries as 87-base-pair reads. On the authors' methods: A later analysis counted some 74 million unique TCR beta chains across the 670 or so repertoires, and roughly 11 million of these chains were shared by at least two donors. Raw reads were error-corrected and collapsed into unique sequences with a nearest-neighbor algorithm that merged closely related sequences to remove PCR and sequencing errors. To assign V, D and J gene segments, CDR3 sequences were aligned to IMGT reference sequences. Each retained sequence needed at least a six-nucleotide match to both a V gene segment and a J gene segment. A rearrangement was called productive if the CDR3 had no stop codons and remained in frame with V and J, and every other rearrangement was called non-productive. CDR3 was defined according to IMGT convention as the region running from the second conserved V-encoded cysteine to the conserved J-encoded phenylalanine. Sequences without an unambiguous match to a single V gene segment were excluded from the earlier analysis of 450 to 650 of the donors. An earlier analysis of under 750 of the donors called V segments functional above 56.7% productive rearrangements and segregating when the between-donor standard deviation exceeded 5%. A statistical classification framework was developed to diagnose cytomegalovirus status using the catalog of TCR beta chain sequences. In a later analysis, TCR nucleotide sequences were compared against IMGT/GENE-DB human TR gene sequences so that V and J genes could be assigned. Using the TCRdist pipeline, a later analysis assigned CDR3 sequences along with most-parsimonious VDJ recombination scenarios. A later analysis defined each TCR beta chain by its CDR3 amino acid sequence plus V-gene family, and excluded reads lacking a unique V-gene family. To address suspected cross-contamination and a sequencing artifact, a later analysis removed around 600 highly shared, low-generation-probability nucleotide sequences. For each public chain, a later analysis derived a clonal expansion index from normalized ranks of inferred template counts within each repertoire. In a later analysis, generation probabilities were computed with a VDJ recombination model fitted to out-of-frame rearrangements, and the resulting probabilities were checked against IGoR. In a later analysis, hypergeometric tests were used to score TCR-TCR, TCR-HLA and TCR-CMV co-occurrence, with a repertoire-size bias correction applied to TCR pairs. In a later analysis, false discovery rates were estimated by permuting HLA or CMV assignments 20 times. In a later analysis, co-occurring TCRs were grouped using DBSCAN, with TCRdist sequence similarity added in when clustering inside HLA-allele-positive subsets. Repertoires with fewer than 30,000 or more than 120,000 public chains, plus five repertoires with anomalous nucleotide sharing, were excluded from co-occurrence clustering. TCRdb limited this immuneACCESS table to in-frame rearrangements with V and J called. A share of clones is missing; checked studies link under half to unresolved V genes, and the rest is unexplained. That table furnishes V, J and clone size, whereas the DNA furnished D and trimming. In this sample the table shows under 150,000 clones, roughly 79% of which occur a single time. Together, the top ten hold 1.3% of the sample.

Points on this clone: The clone's antigen remains unknown. Within one base of it there is no much larger clone, and no base qualities were kept.

The cohort was made up of under 800 healthy bone marrow donors. At the time of sampling, every cohort member was nominally healthy, though immune exposures that went unrecorded were likely present. The donor was CMV seronegative and belonged to the group of 380 or so seronegative cohort members. Every donor gave a peripheral blood sample, and the peripheral blood mononuclear cells from that sample were used for TCR beta sequencing. The Qiagen DNeasy Blood Extraction Kit was used to extract genomic DNA from the blood cell samples. The clonotype comes from a middle-aged woman in good health and CMV-seronegative. Sample: PBMCs. This chain is built from TRBV4-1 and TRBJ1-2; D gene: possibly TRBD1, on 5 matching bases. The sequenced DNA: TGCGCCAGCAGCGGGGGGAACTATGGCTACACCTTC. Translation gives CASSGGNYGYTF.